This record covers a single T cell receptor beta chain. The antigen it recognizes is unknown. No much larger clone is present one base from it, and per-base qualities are unavailable. This sample was included in a study of blood T cells in healthy people across ages (dated by TCRdb to 2013 to 2016). Context from the whole study: Template switching captured roughly one uniquely barcoded TCR beta cDNA molecule per two T cells in model experiments. To track age-related changes in TCR beta repertoire diversity, the study relied on deep sequencing normalized with unique cDNA molecular identifiers. Four age groups were formed from the donors: young (average roughly 16 years), middle-aged (less than 40), aged (under 70) and long-lived (less than 85). Donors of different ages were randomly distributed across sequencing lanes to avoid experimental bias. The study analyzed two additional independent replicas of 1 million unique cDNA reads from the same blood draw for two donors, one aged 18 to 29 and one aged 80 or older. Paper-wide results and their limitations: There was a strong correlation between observed TCR beta diversity and the percentage of naive T cells measured by flow cytometry. Observed TCR beta diversity per million T cells fell roughly linearly with age, and a significant reduction was already apparent by age approximately 40. Compared with the aged group, the long-lived group had more naive CD4+ T cells, fewer expanded clones and increased TCR diversity, a pattern suggesting age selection. Donor CMV infection status was unknown, potentially confounding age-related changes in expanded clonotypes. Estimates of total diversity based on one million sequenced T cells were considered lower bounds and underestimates. Because profiling used bulk unsorted PBMCs, naive and antigen-experienced compartments could not be compared conclusively.

From the germline V gene, CDR1 is SGDLS and CDR2 is YYNGEE. Relative to germline, V is 0 bases shorter and J is 2 bases shorter, with 12 bases between their ends. The CDR3, from cysteine to phenylalanine, totals 16 residues. Only CDR3 DNA remains: 48 bases, in frame from the first base. Library preparation was by 5' RACE. The sample was run on an Illumina HiSeq 2500. A second roughly 6 to 12 cycle PCR used a sample-barcoded 5' primer and a J-beta primer mix. Each TCR beta cDNA molecule received a unique molecular identifier from a template-switch 5' adaptor carrying 12 random nucleotides. Each sample yielded at least 2.5 million CDR3-containing paired-end reads. The Mint cDNA synthesis kit, primed by a TRBC-specific oligonucleotide, was used to synthesize first-strand cDNA from all RNA. Following uracil-DNA glycosylase treatment, a first 18-cycle PCR with universal primers M1SS and BC2_uni_R was performed on all cDNA. Under the source paper's analysis protocol: For normalization, 1 million high-quality reads, each with a distinct molecular identifier, were randomly selected from each sample. Reads with shared molecular identifiers were discarded instead of being binned into consensus sequences. CDR3 identification, clonotype clustering and error correction used MiTCR with a Q25 quality threshold and the strictest error-elimination algorithm. A nonparametric unseen species model with Euler transformation was used to estimate a lower bound on total TCR beta diversity. TCRdb passed the public sequencing reads through fastp at Q25 and MiXCR, retaining productive beta sequences. Identical CDR3 protein sequences are pooled into one entry, listed with their most common genes and DNA. These V and J calls derive from TCRdb rather than the authors' analysis. The sample table lists some 1.5 million distinct CDR3 sequences, 28% of them with a count of one. The top ten clonotypes cover 6.5% to 8.5% of the sample.

The donors were under 40 Caucasian individuals from Russia, aged roughly 6 to 100 years, who were systemically healthy. Ten milliliters of peripheral blood were drawn from each donor into EDTA-treated Vacutainer tubes. Ficoll-Paque density-gradient centrifugation was used to isolate PBMCs, with at least 7 million obtained per sample. Total RNA, at least 6 micrograms per sample, was extracted from PBMCs with Trizol reagent. For every donor, an aliquot of PBMCs went through flow cytometry to measure the percentages of naive CD45RAhigh/CD27high T cells. This clonotype was sampled from a woman in her 30s in good health. The sequencing input was blood. The chain is made from TRBV9 and TRBJ2-1; the D gene is perhaps TRBD2, on 6 matching bases. The CDR3 region reads CASSVVGGVTYNEQFF. The nucleotide sequence is given as TGTGCCAGCAGCGTAGTTGGAGGGGTTACCTACAATGAGCAGTTCTTC.